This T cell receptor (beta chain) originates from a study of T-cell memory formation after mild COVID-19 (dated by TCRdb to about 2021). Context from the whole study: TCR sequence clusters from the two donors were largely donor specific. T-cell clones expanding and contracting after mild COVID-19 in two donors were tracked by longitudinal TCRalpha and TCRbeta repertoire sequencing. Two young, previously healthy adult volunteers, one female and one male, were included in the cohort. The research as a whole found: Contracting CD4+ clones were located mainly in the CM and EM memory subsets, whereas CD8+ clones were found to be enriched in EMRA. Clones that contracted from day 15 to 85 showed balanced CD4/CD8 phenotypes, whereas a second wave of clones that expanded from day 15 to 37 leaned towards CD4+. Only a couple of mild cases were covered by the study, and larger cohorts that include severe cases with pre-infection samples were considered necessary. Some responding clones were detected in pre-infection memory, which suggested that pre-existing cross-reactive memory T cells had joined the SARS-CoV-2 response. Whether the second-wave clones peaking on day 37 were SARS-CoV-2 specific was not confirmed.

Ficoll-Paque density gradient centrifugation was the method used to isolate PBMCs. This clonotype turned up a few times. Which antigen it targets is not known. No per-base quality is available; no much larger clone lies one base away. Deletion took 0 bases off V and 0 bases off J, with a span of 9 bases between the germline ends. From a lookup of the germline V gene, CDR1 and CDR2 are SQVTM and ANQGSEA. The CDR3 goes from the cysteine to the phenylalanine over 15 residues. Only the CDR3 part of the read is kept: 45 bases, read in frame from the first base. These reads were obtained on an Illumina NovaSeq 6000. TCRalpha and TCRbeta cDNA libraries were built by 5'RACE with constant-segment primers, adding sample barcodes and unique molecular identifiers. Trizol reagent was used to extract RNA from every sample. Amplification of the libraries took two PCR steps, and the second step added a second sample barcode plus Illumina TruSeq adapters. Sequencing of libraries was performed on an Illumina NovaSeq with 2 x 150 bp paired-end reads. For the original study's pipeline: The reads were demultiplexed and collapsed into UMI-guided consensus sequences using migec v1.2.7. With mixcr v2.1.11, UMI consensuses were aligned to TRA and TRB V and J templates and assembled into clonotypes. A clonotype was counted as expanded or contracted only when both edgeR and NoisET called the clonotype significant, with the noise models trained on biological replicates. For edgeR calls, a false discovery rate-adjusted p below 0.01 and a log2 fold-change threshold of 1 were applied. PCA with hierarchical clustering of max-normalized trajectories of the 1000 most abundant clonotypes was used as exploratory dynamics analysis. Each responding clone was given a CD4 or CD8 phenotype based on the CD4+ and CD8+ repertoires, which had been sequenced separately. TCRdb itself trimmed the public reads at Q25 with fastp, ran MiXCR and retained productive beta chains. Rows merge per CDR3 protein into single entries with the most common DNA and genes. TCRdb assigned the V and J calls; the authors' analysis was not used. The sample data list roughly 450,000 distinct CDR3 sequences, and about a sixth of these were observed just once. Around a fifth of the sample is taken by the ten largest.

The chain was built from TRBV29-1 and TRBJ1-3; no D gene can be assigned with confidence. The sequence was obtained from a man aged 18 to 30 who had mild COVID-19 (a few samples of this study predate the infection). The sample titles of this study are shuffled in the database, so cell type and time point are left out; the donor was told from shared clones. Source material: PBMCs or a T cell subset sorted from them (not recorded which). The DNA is TGCAGCGTTGAAGATGCGGGGAACTCTGGAAACACCATATATTTT. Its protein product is CSVEDAGNSGNTIYF.